This T cell receptor (beta chain) was profiled in a study of blood T cell repertoires in COVID-19. As for the study in general: From T cells, B-cell-depleted T cells, or PBMCs came the material, which was cDNA or gDNA.

V was shortened by 6 bases and J by 0 bases, with 8 bases between the two germline ends. CDR1 is GTSNPN and CDR2 is SVGIG in the germline V gene (reference sequence). The CDR3 totals 12 residues. Clones were sequenced by immunoSEQ multiplex PCR, and TCRdb holds only the in-frame ones, with some missing. This sample yields some 450,000 clones, of which more than 70% are seen a single time; roughly 12% belongs to the top ten. The sequenced sample consisted of peripheral blood. This receptor was taken from a woman in her forties or fifties with COVID-19, enrolled during active disease. This chain links TRBV30 with TRBJ1-1; no firm D call. CDR3: CACPSVNTEAFF. The CDR3 nucleotides read TGTGCCTGCCCGTCTGTGAACACTGAAGCTTTCTTT.